The 18 T cell receptor beta chains given below trace back to one sample, sequenced in a study of cytomegalovirus exposure and HLA in healthy donors (dated 2017 in TCRdb). Libraries were prepared through the immunoSEQ multiplex PCR assay. For the multiplex PCR, a mixture combining 60 forward primers for TCR Vbeta segments and 13 reverse primers for TCR Jbeta segments was used. Drawn from immuneACCESS, this table holds only the in-frame rearrangements with V and J called that TCRdb kept. Clones are partly lost; checked studies trace under half to an unresolved V gene and leave the rest unexplained. The sample contains about 140,000 clones, around 80% of them found a single time. The leading ten clones occupy over 8.5% of the sample. The sequencing sample was made of PBMCs. These receptors all stem from a woman aged 45 to 65 in good health and CMV-seropositive.

The CDR3 spells CASSRGPISYEQYF. The CDR3 DNA sequence: TGTGCCAGCAGCCGCGGTCCCATATCCTACGAGCAGTACTTC. The genes are TRBV5-6 and TRBJ2-7; D is uncertain. Trimming pared 4 bases from V and 1 base from J, leaving 12 bases between. The CDR3 loop spans 14 amino acids. Per germline, CDR1 SGHDT and CDR2 YYEEEE.

The chain joins TRBV4-2 to TRBJ2-3; 11 bases are a match to TRBD2. With 4 bases clipped from V and 6 bases from J, the junction kept 6 bases outside the gene matches. Germline lookup yields CDR1 LGHNA and CDR2 YNFKEQ. The CDR3 is 15 amino acids. CDR3 sequence: CASSPLAGGEDTQYF. CDR3 coding DNA: TGTGCCAGCAGCCCCTTAGCGGGGGGGGAGGATACGCAGTATTTT.

The rearrangement uses TRBV11-2 and TRBJ2-3; 13 bases are shared with TRBD2. In germline, CDR1 is SGHAT, CDR2 FQNNGV. The J segment lost 5 bases and the V segment lost 4 bases, leaving 6 bases of the junction unmatched. The CDR3 runs to 16 residues. In DNA, the CDR3 is TGTGCCAGCAGCTATACTAGCGGGGGGGCGGGAGATACGCAGTATTTT. Amino acids: CASSYTSGGAGDTQYF. The variable domain in full, with the rest retrieved from reference TRBV11-2 and TRBJ2-3, is EAGVAQSPRYKIIEKRQSVAFWCNPISGHATLYWYQQILGQGPKLLIQFQNNGVVDDSQLPKDRFSAERLKGVDSTLKIQPAKLEDSAVYLCASSYTSGGAGDTQYFGPGTRLTVL.

The genes are TRBV4-3 and TRBJ2-3, with 10 bases matching TRBD2. The length of the CDR3 is 15 residues. V lost 0 bases to trimming and J lost 14 bases; unmatched junction nucleotides: 11. Germline CDR1 and CDR2: LGHNA and YSLEER. The CDR3 nucleotides are TGCGCCAGCAGCCAAGATTTCAGCGGGGGGGCCGGGGGGTATTTT. Residues: CASSQDFSGGAGGYF.

This clone was found a few times. This rearrangement joins TRBV7-9 to TRBJ1-2; a possible D gene is TRBD1 (5 bases). V was trimmed by 2 bases and J by 2 bases, leaving 15 bases between them. The CDR3 is 16 residues long. CDR1 SEHNR and CDR2 FQNEAQ come from the germline V gene (reference sequence). CDR3 region: CASSLSYDSANYGYTF. The CDR3 nucleotides read TGTGCCAGCAGCTTATCCTACGACAGTGCGAACTATGGCTACACCTTC. The variable domain in full, completed from reference TRBV7-9 and TRBJ1-2, reads DTGVSQNPRHKITKRGQNVTFRCDPISEHNRLYWYRQTLGQGPEFLTYFQNEAQLEKSRLLSDRFSAERPKGSFSTLEIQRTEQGDSAMYLCASSLSYDSANYGYTFGSGTRLTVV.

V and J are TRBV5-4 and TRBJ2-1; D is unclear. The CDR3 runs 14 residues. V was trimmed by 4 bases and J by 5 bases, leaving 13 bases between them. Per germline, CDR1 SGHNT and CDR2 YYREEE (reference sequence). The CDR3 nucleotides read TGTGCCAGCAGCCAACGGAACACTAACAATGAGCAGTTCTTC. It specifies CASSQRNTNNEQFF.

This chain connects TRBV11-3 to TRBJ2-5, with 10 bases matching TRBD1. Germline assignment: CDR1 SGHNT and CDR2 YENEEA. The CDR3 is made up of 15 amino acids. Germline trimming cut 5 bases from V and 4 bases from J; bases unmatched to any gene: 7. The CDR3 DNA follows: TGTGCCAGCAGCCGTGACAGGGGGCGGGGAGAGACCCAGTACTTC. Residues: CASSRDRGRGETQYF.

Here the CDR3 DNA reads TGTGCCAGCAGTCGACAGGGAAGAAATGAGCAGTTCTTC. Its protein product is CASSRQGRNEQFF. The genes are TRBV27 and TRBJ2-1; TRBD1 aligns across 7 bases. Germline assignment: CDR1 MNHEY and CDR2 SMNVEV (reference sequence). This CDR3 contains 13 residues. V gave up 5 bases and J gave up 7 bases; unmatched junction bases: 5.

The rearrangement joins TRBV7-2 to TRBJ1-2; D remains unclear. The CDR3 totals 14 residues. Germline CDR1 SGHTA, CDR2 FQGNSA. The ends were cut back, 1 base at V and 4 bases at J, with 10 bases in the middle. CDR3 amino acids: CASSLVGQAYGYTF. The DNA of the CDR3 is TGTGCCAGCAGCTTAGTAGGTCAGGCCTATGGCTACACCTTC.

The genes are TRBV6-4 and TRBJ2-2, with D possibly matching TRBD1 (7 bases). CDR1 MRHNA and CDR2 SNTAGT come from the germline V gene. With 8 bases removed from V and 5 bases from J, the gap between germline ends came to 18 bases. The CDR3 contains 15 residues. This CDR3 is CASSEEGAGTGELFF. CDR3 DNA sequence: TGTGCCAGCTCCGAGGAGGGGGCCGGAACCGGGGAGCTGTTTTTT.

The sample holds one count of this clone. V and J are TRBV28 and TRBJ2-6; 8 bases agree with TRBD1. J was trimmed by 0 bases and V by 5 bases; bases with no gene match: 9. This CDR3 is 18 amino acids long. Germline V gene lookup returns CDR1 MDHEN and CDR2 SYDVKM. The CDR3 DNA sequence: TGTGCCAGCAGTGCCAGACAGGGGACGAGCTCTGGGGCCAACGTCCTGACTTTC. This gives the protein CASSARQGTSSGANVLTF.

The chain joins TRBV7-2 to TRBJ2-3; tentative D call: TRBD2 (6 bases). Germline V CDR1 and CDR2: SGHTA, FQGNSA. The length of the CDR3 is 15 residues. The ends were cut back, 3 bases at V and 4 bases at J, with 14 bases in the middle. CDR3 loop: CASSFSGVGADTQYF. In DNA form, the CDR3 reads TGTGCCAGCAGCTTCTCGGGGGTGGGGGCAGATACGCAGTATTTT.

The chain links TRBV5-1 to TRBJ2-2; D might be TRBD1 (6 bases). Trimming removed 0 bases from V and 4 bases from J, with 13 bases in between. Germline V gene data show CDR1 as SGHRS and CDR2 as YFSETQ. The CDR3 runs 16 residues. CDR3 amino acids: CASSLGTVGGTGELFF. The CDR3 DNA is TGCGCCAGCAGCTTGGGGACAGTCGGAGGCACCGGGGAGCTGTTTTTT.

CDR3 amino acids: CASSVVEGTHEKLFF. CDR3 sequence (DNA): TGTGCCAGCAGCGTAGTAGAGGGAACGCATGAAAAACTGTTTTTT. The rearrangement joins TRBV9 to TRBJ1-4, with unresolved D. Germline-derived CDR1 and CDR2 are SGDLS and YYNGEE. Trimming left V 0 bases short and J 6 bases short, with 12 bases between. This CDR3 contains 15 residues.

The chain recombines TRBV2 with TRBJ1-6; 7 bases agree with TRBD1. V gave up 7 bases and J gave up 10 bases; unmatched junction bases: 10. Germline V gene lookup returns CDR1 SNHLY and CDR2 FYNNEI. The CDR3 loop spans 14 amino acids. The CDR3 is CASKTGLTGSPLHF. In DNA form, the CDR3 reads TGTGCCAGCAAGACAGGGCTTACGGGGTCACCCCTCCACTTT.

V and J are TRBV30 and TRBJ2-5; 16 bases map to TRBD2. The CDR3 runs to 15 residues. V gave up 7 bases and J gave up 4 bases; unmatched junction bases: 6. In germline, CDR1 is GTSNPN, CDR2 SVGIG (reference sequence). The DNA for the CDR3 is TGTGCCTCACGGGGACTAGCGGGGGGGCGAGAGACCCAGTACTTC. This translates into CASRGLAGGRETQYF.

This rearrangement joins TRBV9 to TRBJ1-3; 8 bases line up with TRBD1. From germline, CDR1 is SGDLS and CDR2 YYNGEE. The CDR3 has 17 residues. V shed 1 base, J shed 0 bases, and the junction held 6 bases outside the gene matches. The CDR3 bases are TGTGCCAGCAGCGTACGAGGACAGGGAGCCTCTGGAAACACCATATATTTT. It codes for CASSVRGQGASGNTIYF.

A few counts support this clone. This chain uses TRBV25-1 with TRBJ1-3; weak D call: TRBD1 (6 bases). The germline V gene encodes CDR1 MGHDK and CDR2 SYGVNS. The CDR3 covers 13 residues. The V end was cut by 8 bases, the J end by 4 bases, with 12 bases between. CDR3 sequence: CASETGSGNTIYF. CDR3 sequence (DNA): TGTGCCAGCGAGACAGGATCCGGAAACACCATATATTTT.